The present T cell receptor beta chain was sequenced within a study of T cells in women clearing cervical HPV infection. Here immunoSEQ multiplex PCR was the method, and the copy in TCRdb shows in-frame clones only, minus some. The repertoire shows around 20,000 clones; the top ten hold around 14%. In germline, CDR1 is SGHNT, CDR2 YENEEA. The length of the CDR3 is 14 residues. With V trimmed by 3 bases and J by 5 bases, 4 bases remained unmatched. Regarding this clone: The observed sequence ends 3 residues before the CDR3 terminus, with the missing tail filled in from the germline J gene.

The receptor comes from a woman between 18 and 69 years old with a cervical HPV16 infection that either progressed to CIN3+ or cleared (not recorded which). The chain is built from TRBV11-3 and TRBJ2-5, with 9 positions matching TRBD1. The sequenced sample was blood buffy coat. The DNA read from the CDR3 is TGTGCCAGCAGCTTTATGGGACAGGGTGAGACC. Encoded protein: CASSFMGQGET. The entire CDR3 reads CASSFMGQGETQYF.